This T cell receptor (beta chain) was recovered during a study of beta chain features in type 1 diabetes. Notes on the study in general: A moderate, significant TCRB CDR3 shortening appeared in type 1 diabetes across four CD4+ subsets.

The study reverse transcribed the entire isolated RNA, so it sequenced expressed TCRB transcripts. Measured with immunoSEQ multiplex PCR; TCRdb has only the in-frame clones, and not every one. The sample yields over 300,000 clones, approximately 9.7% seen once. All of the sorted populations showed purity greater than 98%. V was clipped by 2 bases and J by 2 bases; unmatched bases: 2. The CDR3 length is 14 residues. CDR1 and CDR2 from the germline V gene are SGHDT and YYEEEE. About this clone itself: As yet, its antigen is unknown.

The chain is built from TRBV5-6 and TRBJ1-1; 8 bases are shared with TRBD1. The source is a man between 25 and 39 years old with type 1 diabetes. What was sequenced was central memory CD4+ T cells from blood. CDR3 nucleotide sequence: TGTGCCAGCAGCTTATCAGGGGGCAACACTGAAGCTTTCTTT. Encoded protein: CASSLSGGNTEAFF.